The T cell receptor (beta chain) under discussion was sequenced for a study of T cell repertoires in cytomegalovirus infection. Study information: Public TCR beta signatures were indicative of both CMV infection and a matching HLA type.

Study-level findings and limits: The ex vivo response was dominated by HLA-C-restricted CMV-specific TCR beta clonotypes. Pooled public TCR beta family frequency picked out CMV carriers with the relevant HLA.

Each CDR3 protein is one row after TCRdb ran MiXCR on the reads. The sample carries around 330,000 distinct CDR3 sequences, roughly 15% recorded once. This clonotype was recorded a few times. The antigen is not known. The clonotype was recovered from a human donor in good health (CMV status not recorded). Some clones in this sample may be carry-over from other donors' samples. Sequenced material: PBMCs.

As DNA, the CDR3 is TGTGCCACCACGAACAGGGGCGAGCAGTACTTC. Protein: CATTNRGEQYF. V gene TRBV27 combines with J gene TRBJ2-7; TRBD1 agrees at 7 bases. After removal of 10 bases from V and 6 bases from J, the junction contained 6 bases not matched to a gene. Germline V gives CDR1 MNHEY, CDR2 SMNVEV (reference sequence). This CDR3 has 11 residues.